The clone carrying this T cell receptor beta chain was counted ten times or more. This entry is derived from a study of T cells in Graves' hyperthyroidism and ophthalmopathy. This CDR3 is built from 15 residues. Between the trimmed V and J ends, which lost 1 base and 3 bases, there was a span of 13 bases. Germline V gene lookup returns CDR1 SGHDN and CDR2 FVKESK. Template material for amplifying TCR beta CDR3 regions consisted of RNA transcripts. First-round RT-PCR of the TCR CDR3 relied on the HTBI primer set. One entry per CDR3 protein, called by TCRdb with MiXCR from the multiplex PCR reads. The sample lists 500,000 to 600,000 distinct CDR3 sequences; roughly 50% were seen once.

The chain is built from TRBV14 and TRBJ2-7; possibly TRBD1 for D (5 bases). The sequenced sample consisted of peripheral blood or thyroid tissue (not recorded which). This TCR was recovered from an adult woman with Graves' disease, either hyperthyroidism or ophthalmopathy (not recorded which). CDR3 sequence reads: CASSQGQGRVYEQYF. CDR3 nucleotides: TGTGCCAGCAGCCAAGGGCAGGGTCGGGTCTACGAGCAGTACTTC. The full variable domain, its missing parts supplied by reference TRBV14 and TRBJ2-7, is EAGVTQFPSHSVIEKGQTVTLRCDPISGHDNLYWYRRVMGKEIKFLLHFVKESKQDESGMPNNRFLAERTGGTYSTLKVQPAELEDSGVYFCASSQGQGRVYEQYFGPGTRLTVT.